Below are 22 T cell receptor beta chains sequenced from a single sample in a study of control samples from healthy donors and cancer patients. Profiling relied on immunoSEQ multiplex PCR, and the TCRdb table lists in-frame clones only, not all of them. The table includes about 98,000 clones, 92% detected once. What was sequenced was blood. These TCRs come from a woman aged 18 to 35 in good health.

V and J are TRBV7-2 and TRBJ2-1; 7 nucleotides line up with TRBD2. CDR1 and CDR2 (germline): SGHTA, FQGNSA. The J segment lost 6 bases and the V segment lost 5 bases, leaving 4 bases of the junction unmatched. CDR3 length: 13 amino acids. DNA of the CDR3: TGTGCCAGCAGCAGCTCGGGAGGCAATGAGCAGTTCTTC. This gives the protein CASSSSGGNEQFF.

The CDR3 nucleotides read TGTGCCAGCAGCCTAAGGCTGGAGAAACTGTTTTTT. The encoded protein is CASSLRLEKLFF. The chain couples TRBV12-3 or TRBV12-4 to TRBJ1-4; D is ambiguous. The germline V and J ends were trimmed by 6 bases and 11 bases, with 13 bases remaining between them. This CDR3 contains 12 residues.

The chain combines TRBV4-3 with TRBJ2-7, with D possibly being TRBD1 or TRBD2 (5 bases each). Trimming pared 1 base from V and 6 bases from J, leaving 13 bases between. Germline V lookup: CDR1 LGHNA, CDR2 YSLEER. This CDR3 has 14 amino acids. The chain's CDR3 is CASSQGVRGGEQYF. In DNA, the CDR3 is TGCGCCAGCAGCCAAGGAGTACGTGGGGGCGAGCAGTACTTC.

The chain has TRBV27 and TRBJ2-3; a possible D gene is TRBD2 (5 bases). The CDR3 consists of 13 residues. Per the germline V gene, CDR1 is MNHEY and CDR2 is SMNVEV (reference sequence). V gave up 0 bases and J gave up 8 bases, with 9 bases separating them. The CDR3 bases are TGTGCCAGCAGTTTATCAGGCGCGGGTACGCAGTATTTT. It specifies CASSLSGAGTQYF.

The CDR3 coding sequence is TGCAGCGTCATGACAGGGGGATGGGCTTTCTTT. This codes for CSVMTGGWAFF. V gene TRBV29-1 combines with J gene TRBJ1-1; 9 bases agree with TRBD1. The CDR3 loop spans 11 amino acids. Trimming cost V 6 bases and J 11 bases; bases outside gene matches: 7. The germline gives CDR1 SQVTM, CDR2 ANQGSEA.

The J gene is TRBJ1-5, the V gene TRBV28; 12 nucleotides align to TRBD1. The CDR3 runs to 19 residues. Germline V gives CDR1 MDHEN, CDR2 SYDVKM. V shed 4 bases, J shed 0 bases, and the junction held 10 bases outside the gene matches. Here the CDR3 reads CASSSSGQGAPFSNQPQHF. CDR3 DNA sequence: TGTGCCAGCAGTTCCTCGGGACAGGGGGCTCCCTTTAGCAATCAGCCCCAGCATTTT.

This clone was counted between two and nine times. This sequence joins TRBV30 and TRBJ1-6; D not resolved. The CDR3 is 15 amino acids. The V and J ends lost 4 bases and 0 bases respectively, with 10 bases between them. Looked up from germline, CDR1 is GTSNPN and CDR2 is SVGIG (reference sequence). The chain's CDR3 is CAWKIPSSYNSPLHF. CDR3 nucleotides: TGTGCCTGGAAGATCCCCAGCTCCTATAATTCACCCCTCCACTTT.

The CDR3 reads CSVDGRYNQPQHF. CDR3 bases: TGCAGCGTTGACGGGCGGTACAATCAGCCCCAGCATTTT. The rearrangement uses TRBV29-1 and TRBJ1-5, with D hard to call. CDR3 length: 13 amino acids. Germline values: CDR1 SQVTM, CDR2 ANQGSEA. V gave up 3 bases and J gave up 3 bases, with 9 bases separating them.

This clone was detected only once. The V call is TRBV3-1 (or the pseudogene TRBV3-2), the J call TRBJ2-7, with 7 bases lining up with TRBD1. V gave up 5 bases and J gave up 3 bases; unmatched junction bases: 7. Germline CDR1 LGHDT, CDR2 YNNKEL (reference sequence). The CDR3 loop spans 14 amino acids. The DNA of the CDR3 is TGTGCCAGCAGCGTTACAGGGGATGGCTACGAGCAGTACTTC. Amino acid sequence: CASSVTGDGYEQYF.

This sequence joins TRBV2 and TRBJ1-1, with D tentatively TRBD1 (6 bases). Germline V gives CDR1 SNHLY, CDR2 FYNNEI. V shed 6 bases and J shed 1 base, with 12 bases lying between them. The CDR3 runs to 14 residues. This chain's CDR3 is CASRPGHQNTEAFF. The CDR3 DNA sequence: TGTGCCAGCAGGCCGGGACACCAGAACACTGAAGCTTTCTTT.

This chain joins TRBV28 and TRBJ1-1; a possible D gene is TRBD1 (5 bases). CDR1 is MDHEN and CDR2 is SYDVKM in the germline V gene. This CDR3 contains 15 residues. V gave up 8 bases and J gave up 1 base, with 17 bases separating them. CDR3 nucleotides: TGTGCCAGCCCCGAGACCGGGGGAAGGAACACTGAAGCTTTCTTT. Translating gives CASPETGGRNTEAFF.

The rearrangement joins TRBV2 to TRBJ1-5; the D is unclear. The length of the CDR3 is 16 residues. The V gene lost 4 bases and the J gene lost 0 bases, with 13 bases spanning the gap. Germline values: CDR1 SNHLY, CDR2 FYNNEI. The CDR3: CASSVWIKDSNQPQHF. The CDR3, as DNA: TGTGCCAGCAGTGTGTGGATCAAAGATAGCAATCAGCCCCAGCATTTT.

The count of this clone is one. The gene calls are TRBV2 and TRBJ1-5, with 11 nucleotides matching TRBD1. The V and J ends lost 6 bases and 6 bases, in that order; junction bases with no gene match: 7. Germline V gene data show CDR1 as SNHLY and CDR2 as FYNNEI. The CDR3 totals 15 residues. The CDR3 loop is CASSSGTGGFQPQHF. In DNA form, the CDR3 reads TGTGCCAGCAGCTCCGGGACAGGGGGTTTTCAGCCCCAGCATTTT. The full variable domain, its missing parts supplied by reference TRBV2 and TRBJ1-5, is EPEVTQTPSHQVTQMGQEVILRCVPISNHLYFYWYRQILGQKVEFLVSFYNNEISEKSEIFDDQFSVERPDGSNFTLKIRSTKLEDSAMYFCASSSGTGGFQPQHFGDGTRLSIL.

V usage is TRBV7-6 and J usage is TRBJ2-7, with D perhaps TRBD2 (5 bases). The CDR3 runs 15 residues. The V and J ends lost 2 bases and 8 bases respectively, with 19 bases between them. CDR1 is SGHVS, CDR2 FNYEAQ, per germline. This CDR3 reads CASSLPSFGGEKQYF. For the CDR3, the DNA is TGTGCCAGCAGCTTACCTAGCTTCGGAGGAGAAAAGCAGTACTTC. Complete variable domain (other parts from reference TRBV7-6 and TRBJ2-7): GAGVSQSPRYKVTKRGQDVALRCDPISGHVSLYWYRQALGQGPEFLTYFNYEAQQDKSGLPNDRFSAERPEGSISTLTIQRTEQRDSAMYRCASSLPSFGGEKQYFGPGTRLTVT.

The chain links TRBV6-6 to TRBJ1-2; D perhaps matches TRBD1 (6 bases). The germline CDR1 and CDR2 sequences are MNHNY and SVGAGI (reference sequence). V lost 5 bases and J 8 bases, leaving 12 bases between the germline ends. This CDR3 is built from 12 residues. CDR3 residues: CASSRGARGYTF. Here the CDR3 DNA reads TGTGCCAGCAGTCGGGGGGCGAGGGGCTACACCTTC.

The CDR3 is CSVVFRGNRELFF. The CDR3 coding sequence is TGCAGCGTTGTCTTTCGGGGGAACCGGGAGCTGTTTTTT. The chain links TRBV29-1 to TRBJ2-2; maybe TRBD2 (6 bases). The CDR3 sequence is 13 residues long. Trimming shortened V by 4 bases and J by 9 bases, and 15 bases separated the two germline ends. Germline CDR1 is SQVTM and CDR2 is ANQGSEA.

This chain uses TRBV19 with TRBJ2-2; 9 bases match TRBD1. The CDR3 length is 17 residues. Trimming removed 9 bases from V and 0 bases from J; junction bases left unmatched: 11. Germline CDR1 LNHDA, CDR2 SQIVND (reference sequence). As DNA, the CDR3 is TGTGCCAGCCGTCAGGACAGGGGCCTCGCGAACACCGGGGAGCTGTTTTTT. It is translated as CASRQDRGLANTGELFF.

CDR3: CASSLAGATGPNYGYTF. CDR3 DNA: TGTGCCAGCAGCTTAGCAGGGGCGACAGGGCCTAACTATGGCTACACCTTC. The chain employs TRBV7-8 and TRBJ1-2; the match to TRBD1 covers 7 bases. The CDR3 has 17 residues. Germline V gene sequence: CDR1 SGHVS, CDR2 FQNEAQ. J lost 0 bases, V lost 0 bases, and 7 bases had no gene match.

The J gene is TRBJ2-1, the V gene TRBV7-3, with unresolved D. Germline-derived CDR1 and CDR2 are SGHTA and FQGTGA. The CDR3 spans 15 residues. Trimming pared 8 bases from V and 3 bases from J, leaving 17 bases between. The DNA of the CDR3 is TGTGCCAGCTCACCGGACCACCTTGGCTACAATGAGCAGTTCTTC. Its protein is CASSPDHLGYNEQFF.

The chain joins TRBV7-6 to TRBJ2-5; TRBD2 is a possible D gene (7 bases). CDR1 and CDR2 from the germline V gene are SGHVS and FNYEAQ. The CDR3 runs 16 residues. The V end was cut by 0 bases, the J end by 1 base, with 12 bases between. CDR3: CASSLAMGGPQETQYF. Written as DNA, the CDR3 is TGTGCCAGCAGCTTAGCGATGGGGGGGCCCCAAGAGACCCAGTACTTC. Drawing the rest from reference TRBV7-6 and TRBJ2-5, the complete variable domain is GAGVSQSPRYKVTKRGQDVALRCDPISGHVSLYWYRQALGQGPEFLTYFNYEAQQDKSGLPNDRFSAERPEGSISTLTIQRTEQRDSAMYRCASSLAMGGPQETQYFGPGTRLLVL.

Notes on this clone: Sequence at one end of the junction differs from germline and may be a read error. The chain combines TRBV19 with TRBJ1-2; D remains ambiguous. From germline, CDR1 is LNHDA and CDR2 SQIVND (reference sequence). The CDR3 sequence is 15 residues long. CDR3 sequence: CTSSSSWPANYGYTF. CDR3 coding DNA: TGTACCAGTAGTTCTTCCTGGCCGGCTAACTATGGCTACACCTTC.

The CDR3 loop reads CASSPGAHTGELFF. The CDR3, as DNA: TGTGCCAGCAGCCCGGGGGCCCACACCGGGGAGCTGTTTTTT. The chain has TRBV7-3 and TRBJ2-2; possibly TRBD1 or TRBD2 for D (6 bases each). V lost 5 bases and J 3 bases, leaving 10 bases between the germline ends. The CDR3 sequence is 14 residues long. Germline V gene lookup returns CDR1 SGHTA and CDR2 FQGTGA.